These T cell receptor beta chains were read from a single sample in a study of T cell responses to AZD1222 COVID-19 vaccine. Assay used: immunoSEQ multiplex PCR; TCRdb lists only in-frame clones, some missing. The sample lists around 100,000 clones; around nine tenths were seen once. The source was peripheral blood, collected on day 0 of AZD1222 vaccination. Every receptor here comes from an adult in good health. Both conserved end residues are part of each CDR3. The D gene is left open where the match is weak. Size is omitted from some rows. Given values are once, few, many or a class for expanded clones.

d_call	v_call	j_call	clone_size	cdr3_length	cdr3_aa	cdr3_nt
.	TRBV28	TRBJ1-1	.	16	CASSKDRGDMNTEAFF	TGTGCCAGCAGTAAGGACCGCGGCGACATGAACACTGAAGCTTTCTTT
.	TRBV7-6	TRBJ1-1	.	11	CASSLGSEAFF	TGTGCCAGCAGCTTAGGTTCTGAAGCTTTCTTT
.	TRBV2	TRBJ1-1	.	12	CASKQGNTEAFF	TGTGCCAGCAAACAGGGGAACACTGAAGCTTTCTTT
TRBD1	TRBV7-9	TRBJ1-5	.	15	CASSLLGGINQPQHF	TGTGCCAGCAGCTTACTAGGGGGCATTAATCAGCCCCAGCATTTT
TRBD1	TRBV28	TRBJ1-2	once	14	CASSLQGAQFGYTF	TGTGCCAGCAGTTTGCAGGGGGCGCAGTTTGGCTACACCTTC
.	TRBV5-4	TRBJ1-1	.	13	CASSLGGNTEAFF	TGTGCCAGCAGCTTGGGTGGGAACACTGAAGCTTTCTTT
TRBD1	TRBV2	TRBJ1-2	.	14	CASVSGQGLGGYTF	TGTGCCAGCGTCTCAGGACAGGGGTTAGGAGGCTACACCTTC
.	TRBV6-1	TRBJ1-1	few	14	CASSDPGQYTEAFF	TGTGCCAGCAGTGACCCGGGGCAGTACACTGAAGCTTTCTTT
TRBD2	TRBV27	TRBJ2-1	once	17	CASSLWPLAGDYNEQFF	TGTGCCAGCAGTTTATGGCCCTTAGCGGGGGACTACAATGAGCAGTTCTTC
TRBD1	TRBV7-9	TRBJ2-7	.	14	CASSPKGTGFEQYF	TGTGCCAGCAGCCCTAAGGGGACAGGGTTCGAGCAGTACTTC
.	TRBV15	TRBJ1-6	.	13	CATSRQGNSPLHF	TGTGCCACCAGCAGACAGGGAAATTCACCCCTCCACTTT
TRBD1	TRBV7-2	TRBJ2-1	.	16	CASSGRTGPSYNEQFF	TGTGCCAGCAGCGGACGGACAGGGCCCTCCTACAATGAGCAGTTCTTC
.	TRBV5-1	TRBJ1-1	.	17	CASSAGHPKGLNTEAFF	TGCGCCAGCAGCGCCGGACATCCCAAGGGCTTGAACACTGAAGCTTTCTTT
.	TRBV2	TRBJ1-6	.	16	CASSFYQASYNSPLHF	TGTGCCAGCAGTTTCTACCAGGCCTCCTATAATTCACCCCTCCACTTT
.	TRBV6-6	TRBJ1-1	.	15	CASSYVSKKNTEAFF	TGTGCCAGCAGTTACGTATCAAAAAAGAACACTGAAGCTTTCTTT
.	TRBV27	TRBJ1-6	.	17	CASRQAVREIYNSPLHF	TGTGCCAGCAGACAGGCCGTAAGGGAAATTTATAATTCACCCCTCCACTTT
TRBD1	TRBV19	TRBJ1-5	once	15	CASRSGQGGNQPQHF	TGTGCCAGTAGGTCCGGTCAGGGGGGCAATCAGCCCCAGCATTTT
TRBD1	TRBV19	TRBJ1-5	.	15	CASSTDRAYNQPQHF	TGTGCCAGTAGTACGGACAGGGCTTACAATCAGCCCCAGCATTTT
.	TRBV20-1	TRBJ1-1	.	11	CSAKVNTEAFF	TGCAGTGCTAAAGTGAACACTGAAGCTTTCTTT
.	TRBV27	TRBJ1-2	.	18	CASSRYPSRQSREDGYTF	TGTGCCAGCAGTCGATATCCCTCGAGACAGTCCCGTGAGGATGGCTACACCTTC
.	TRBV5-1	TRBJ1-2	.	15	CASSYIRQGNYGYTF	TGCGCCAGCAGCTACATACGTCAGGGTAACTATGGCTACACCTTC
.	TRBV10-3	TRBJ1-1	once	11	CAISMNTEAFF	TGTGCCATCTCTATGAACACTGAAGCTTTCTTT
.	TRBV6-2/TRBV6-3	TRBJ1-1	few	14	CASSASPGNTEAFF	TGTGCCAGCAGTGCGAGCCCGGGGAACACTGAAGCTTTCTTT
.	TRBV7-2	TRBJ2-7	.	14	CASSSLTGTYEQYF	TGTGCCAGCAGCTCTTTGACGGGCACCTACGAGCAGTACTTC
TRBD2	TRBV7-9	TRBJ2-7	.	15	CASSLVGSGPYEQYF	TGTGCCAGCAGCTTAGTGGGTAGCGGGCCCTACGAGCAGTACTTC
.	TRBV4-2	TRBJ2-1	.	15	CASSQGISSYNEQFF	TGTGCCAGCAGCCAAGGGATTAGCTCCTACAATGAGCAGTTCTTC
.	TRBV4-2	TRBJ2-1	.	13	CASSQDWASEQFF	TGTGCCAGCAGCCAAGACTGGGCGAGTGAGCAGTTCTTC
.	TRBV20-1	TRBJ2-3	.	14	CSASGQGGTDTQYF	TGCAGTGCCAGTGGACAGGGAGGGACAGATACGCAGTATTTT
TRBD2	TRBV13	TRBJ2-1	.	16	CASSYPRWGGYNEQFF	TGTGCCAGCAGTTACCCCAGGTGGGGGGGTTACAATGAGCAGTTCTTC
.	TRBV6-7	TRBJ2-2	once	20	CASSYSKVPCNLVYTGELFF	TGTGCCAGCAGTTACTCGAAGGTTCCTTGCAACCTGGTGTACACCGGGGAGCTGTTTTTT
TRBD1	TRBV6-5	TRBJ1-3	.	14	CASNDRARGNTIYF	TGTGCCAGCAACGACAGGGCAAGGGGAAACACCATATATTTT
.	TRBV5-4	TRBJ2-6	.	17	CASSFAVGSSGANVLTF	TGTGCCAGCAGCTTTGCAGTCGGTAGCTCTGGGGCCAACGTCCTGACTTTC
TRBD1	TRBV15	TRBJ2-2	.	17	CATSRDRGTANTGELFF	TGTGCCACCAGCAGAGATCGAGGGACAGCGAACACCGGGGAGCTGTTTTTT
.	TRBV7-8	TRBJ1-5	.	13	CASSQGLNQPQHF	TGTGCCAGCAGCCAGGGGCTCAATCAGCCCCAGCATTTT
TRBD2	TRBV5-1	TRBJ2-2	.	15	CASSYPSGNTGELFF	TGCGCCAGCAGCTACCCTAGCGGGAACACCGGGGAGCTGTTTTTT